This TCR beta chain was identified in a study of cytomegalovirus exposure and HLA in healthy donors. Both 60 Vbeta primers and 13 Jbeta primers went into the PCR. Only in-frame clones appear in the TCRdb table, and some are missing; sequencing was by immunoSEQ multiplex PCR. This sample has under 80,000 clones, with 70% to 75% found just once. Overall study findings and caveats: An analysis done earlier found most TCR beta V segments productive about 87% or about 30% of the time. For TCR beta chains, V- and J-gene trimming was later linked to a missense DCLRE1C variant. Accurate prediction of most subjects' HLA-A and HLA-B alleles from TCR beta sequences was reported.

On this clone itself: Its antigen is still unknown.

The CDR3 has 15 residues. The sample was PBMCs. The origin of this receptor is a woman aged 30 to 39 in good health and CMV-seronegative. This chain joins TRBV21-1 and TRBJ1-4. TRBV21-1 counts as a pseudogene. The CDR3 is CASSKGEGGREKLFF. The CDR3 DNA follows: TGTGCCAGCAGCAAAGGGGAGGGGGGGCGAGAAAAACTGTTTTTT.